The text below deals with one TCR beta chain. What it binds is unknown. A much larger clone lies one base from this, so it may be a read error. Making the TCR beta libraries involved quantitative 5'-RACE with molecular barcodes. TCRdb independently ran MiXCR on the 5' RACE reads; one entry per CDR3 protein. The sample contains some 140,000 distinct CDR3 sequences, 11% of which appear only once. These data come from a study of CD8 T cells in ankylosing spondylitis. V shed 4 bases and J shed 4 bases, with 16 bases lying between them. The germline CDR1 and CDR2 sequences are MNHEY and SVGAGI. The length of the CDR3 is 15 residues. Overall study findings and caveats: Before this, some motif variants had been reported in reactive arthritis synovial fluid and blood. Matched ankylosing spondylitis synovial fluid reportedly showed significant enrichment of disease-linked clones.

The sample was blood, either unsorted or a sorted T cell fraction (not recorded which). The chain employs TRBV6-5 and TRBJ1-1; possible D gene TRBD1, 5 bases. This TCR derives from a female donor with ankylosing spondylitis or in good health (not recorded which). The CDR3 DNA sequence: TGTGCCAGCAGTTCTTCAGCTTCAGGGACCACTGAAGCTTTCTTT. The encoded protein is CASSSSASGTTEAFF.